This passage covers 25 T cell receptor beta chains from one sample sequenced in a study of blood T cell repertoires in COVID-19. Assay: immunoSEQ multiplex PCR; the TCRdb copy retains only in-frame clones and omits some. The sample consists of fewer than 400,000 clones, about 92% of them appearing once. The sequenced sample consisted of PBMCs or T cells enriched from blood (not recorded which). These receptor sequences come from a woman in her 30s who had recovered from COVID-19.

The sample holds one count of this clone. The V gene is TRBV28, the J gene TRBJ1-2, with 10 bases matching TRBD1. This CDR3 comprises 16 residues. V was clipped by 5 bases and J by 3 bases; unmatched bases: 9. Germline V CDR1 and CDR2: MDHEN, SYDVKM. CDR3 protein: CASSRTGGLSYYGYTF. The CDR3 DNA is TGTGCCAGCAGTAGGACAGGGGGTCTCTCTTACTATGGCTACACCTTC.

The chain links TRBV5-1 to TRBJ2-4; possible D gene TRBD1, 5 bases. CDR3 length: 16 residues. Germline V CDR1 and CDR2: SGHRS, YFSETQ. The V gene lost 4 bases and the J gene lost 0 bases, with 14 bases spanning the gap. The CDR3 DNA follows: TGCGCCAGCAGCGTGGGGCAGGAACTAGCCAAAAACATTCAGTACTTC. Its translation: CASSVGQELAKNIQYF.

The gene calls are TRBV5-5 and TRBJ1-5, with D possibly being TRBD1 (5 bases). Germline-derived CDR1 and CDR2 are SGHKS and YYEKEE (reference sequence). The CDR3 is 15 amino acids. The germline V and J ends were trimmed by 2 bases and 0 bases, with 9 bases remaining between them. The CDR3 DNA follows: TGTGCCAGCAGCTTAGACAGAACTAGCAATCAGCCCCAGCATTTT. Its translation: CASSLDRTSNQPQHF.

The V gene is TRBV10-3, the J gene TRBJ2-7; D not certain. CDR1 is ENHRY and CDR2 is SYGVKD in the germline V gene. V gave up 4 bases and J gave up 2 bases, with 9 bases separating them. The CDR3 runs 13 residues. The CDR3 loop reads CAISGVTPYEQYF. The CDR3 bases are TGTGCCATCAGTGGAGTCACCCCCTACGAGCAGTACTTC.

The gene calls are TRBV10-3 and TRBJ1-6; 10 bases line up with TRBD1. From germline, CDR1 is ENHRY and CDR2 SYGVKD. This CDR3 has 15 amino acids. Trimming cost V 8 bases and J 6 bases; bases outside gene matches: 7. The CDR3 region has the DNA TGTGCCATCTCTCACGACAGGGGGCCTAATTCACCCCTCCACTTT. Its protein product is CAISHDRGPNSPLHF.

The chain joins TRBV7-8 to TRBJ2-4, with D possibly being TRBD2 (5 bases). V was cut by 1 base and J by 0 bases, with 7 bases left in between. In germline, CDR1 is SGHVS, CDR2 FQNEAQ. This CDR3 region has 15 residues. For the CDR3, the DNA is TGTGCCAGCAGCTTAGGGCGGGTAGCCAAAAACATTCAGTACTTC. Residues: CASSLGRVAKNIQYF.

The genes are TRBV11-3 and TRBJ2-6; TRBD1 is a possible D gene (5 bases). The length of the CDR3 is 16 residues. V was cut by 0 bases and J by 4 bases, with 10 bases left in between. In germline, CDR1 is SGHNT, CDR2 YENEEA. The CDR3: CASSLDRALGANVLTF. CDR3 bases: TGTGCCAGCAGCTTAGACAGGGCACTCGGGGCCAACGTCCTGACTTTC.

V is TRBV5-4 and J is TRBJ2-1; 9 bases line up with TRBD1. CDR1 is SGHNT and CDR2 is YYREEE in the germline V gene (reference sequence). The CDR3 length is 17 residues. The V and J ends lost 7 bases and 0 bases, in that order; junction bases with no gene match: 11. The CDR3 sequence is CASHRGQGLSSYNEQFF. The CDR3 DNA reads TGTGCCAGCCACAGGGGACAGGGCTTAAGCTCCTACAATGAGCAGTTCTTC.

V usage is TRBV3-1 (or the pseudogene TRBV3-2) and J usage is TRBJ2-7, with D possibly being TRBD2 (5 bases). This CDR3 contains 13 residues. V was shortened by 1 base and J by 2 bases, with 6 bases between the two germline ends. CDR1 and CDR2 (germline): LGHDT, YNNKEL (reference sequence). This chain's CDR3 is CASSQAGTYEQYF. The CDR3, as DNA: TGTGCCAGCAGCCAAGCGGGAACCTACGAGCAGTACTTC.

The chain links TRBV7-9 to TRBJ2-5; tentative D call: TRBD1 (6 bases). The CDR3 has 18 residues. Germline CDR1 is SEHNR and CDR2 is FQNEAQ (reference sequence). Trimming left V 4 bases short and J 0 bases short, with 21 bases between. The CDR3 protein is CASSSPVTGLGDQETQYF. The CDR3 nucleotides are TGTGCCAGCAGCTCACCGGTAACAGGGTTAGGGGACCAAGAGACCCAGTACTTC.

The chain carries TRBV3-1 (or the pseudogene TRBV3-2) and TRBJ1-2, with a possible D match to TRBD1 (6 bases). The V end was cut by 1 base, the J end by 7 bases, with 16 bases between. CDR3 length equals 15 residues. Germline lookup yields CDR1 LGHDT and CDR2 YNNKEL (reference sequence). CDR3 nucleotides: TGTGCCAGCAGCCAAGGGTACGGGGGGCGGAGTGGCTACACCTTC. Amino acids: CASSQGYGGRSGYTF.

CDR3 sequence (DNA): TGCGCCAGCAGCTTGGGGACAGACACAGATACGCAGTATTTT. Its protein is CASSLGTDTDTQYF. This sequence joins TRBV5-1 and TRBJ2-3; TRBD1 is a possible D gene (6 bases). CDR3 length: 14 amino acids. V was clipped by 0 bases and J by 2 bases, with 7 bases between them. Germline V gene sequence: CDR1 SGHRS, CDR2 YFSETQ.

The CDR3 spells CASSGARGGYTF. CDR3 DNA: TGTGCCAGCAGCGGGGCCAGGGGCGGCTACACCTTC. The chain is built from TRBV9 and TRBJ1-2; the D gene is possibly TRBD1 (6 bases). Germline V gene sequence: CDR1 SGDLS, CDR2 YYNGEE. V was pared by 3 bases and J by 8 bases, with 11 bases between. This CDR3 has 12 amino acids.

The chain uses TRBV6-5 and TRBJ2-2; D is uncertain. This CDR3 has 13 residues. V lost 4 bases, J lost 1 base, and 4 bases lay in between. From germline, CDR1 is MNHEY and CDR2 SVGAGI. CDR3 residues: CASSSVNTGELFF. The DNA of the CDR3 is TGTGCCAGCAGTTCCGTGAACACCGGGGAGCTGTTTTTT.

Concerning this clone itself: Other DNA sequences in this specimen translate into the identical CDR3. The rearrangement joins TRBV6-6 to TRBJ2-7; a weak D match, TRBD2 (5 bases). CDR3 length: 12 residues. Trimming cost V 3 bases and J 3 bases, with 6 bases left between them. Germline V lookup: CDR1 MNHNY, CDR2 SVGAGI (reference sequence). CDR3 in amino acids: CASSYRGYEQYF. The CDR3 nucleotides read TGTGCCAGCAGTTATCGGGGCTACGAGCAGTACTTC.

Concerning this clone: The germline gene is not matched at one end of the junction; a read error may be the cause. The chain recombines TRBV4-1 with TRBJ2-1, with TRBD2 matching over 8 bases. The CDR3 covers 17 residues. The V gene's germline CDR1 is MGHRA and CDR2 YSYEKL. The CDR3 DNA sequence: TGCGCCAACAGCCAAGATTACGGCGGGAGGTCCTACAATGAGCAGTTCTTC. Translation: CANSQDYGGRSYNEQFF.

This sequence joins TRBV7-2 and TRBJ1-1; possible D gene TRBD1, 5 bases. The germline CDR1 and CDR2 sequences are SGHTA and FQGNSA. The CDR3 spans 14 residues. V was clipped by 3 bases and J by 1 base, with 9 bases between them. The CDR3 here is CASSFKGPNTEAFF. The CDR3 DNA is TGTGCCAGCAGCTTTAAGGGGCCGAACACTGAAGCTTTCTTT.

The chain has TRBV6-5 and TRBJ1-2, with D unclear. With 4 bases removed from V and 5 bases from J, the gap between germline ends came to 17 bases. This CDR3 is 15 amino acids long. Germline V gene lookup returns CDR1 MNHEY and CDR2 SVGAGI. DNA for the CDR3: TGTGCCAGCAGTTCGAGTGTGGAGAACCTTTATGGCTACACCTTC. This codes for CASSSSVENLYGYTF.

This rearrangement joins TRBV30 to TRBJ1-4; the D is unclear. CDR1 is GTSNPN, CDR2 SVGIG, per germline (reference sequence). This CDR3 region has 15 residues. Trimming left V 2 bases short and J 0 bases short, with 10 bases between. The CDR3 DNA sequence: TGTGCCTGGAGTAGCGGGCAGTCAACTAATGAAAAACTGTTTTTT. Translation gives CAWSSGQSTNEKLFF. The whole variable domain, remainder taken from reference TRBV30 and TRBJ1-4, is SQTIHQWPATLVQPVGSPLSLECTVEGTSNPNLYWYRQAAGRGLQLLFYSVGIGQISSEVPQNLSASRPQDRQFILSSKKLLLSDSGFYLCAWSSGQSTNEKLFFGSGTQLSVL.

J is TRBJ1-6 and V is TRBV28, with D possibly TRBD1 on 5 matching bases. The CDR3 length is 13 residues. Trimming took off 8 bases at V and 7 bases at J, with 12 bases between the two ends. The germline gives CDR1 MDHEN, CDR2 SYDVKM. The DNA for the CDR3 is TGTGCCAGCTACCAGGGTTGGAATTCACCCCTCCACTTT. Residues: CASYQGWNSPLHF. Based on the CDR3 plus reference TRBV28 and TRBJ1-6, the full variable domain is DVKVTQSSRYLVKRTGEKVFLECVQDMDHENMFWYRQDPGLGLRLIYFSYDVKMKEKGDIPEGYSVSREKKERFSLILESASTNQTSMYLCASYQGWNSPLHFGNGTRLTVT.

The V and J genes are TRBV5-4 and TRBJ1-2; 7 bases match TRBD1. The CDR3 runs to 15 residues. Germline-derived CDR1 and CDR2 are SGHNT and YYREEE (reference sequence). The V and J ends lost 3 bases and 0 bases, in that order; junction bases with no gene match: 5. The CDR3 here is CASSSRDSSNYGYTF. CDR3 DNA sequence: TGTGCCAGCAGCTCTAGGGACAGCTCTAACTATGGCTACACCTTC.

The table lists this clone with a count of one. In nucleotides, the CDR3 is TGTGCCAGCAGTTACTCGACTAGACTAGGTACAGATACGCAGTATTTT. Residues: CASSYSTRLGTDTQYF. The chain employs TRBV6-5 and TRBJ2-3, with D maybe TRBD2 (6 bases). The CDR3 consists of 16 residues. The ends were cut back, 0 bases at V and 3 bases at J, with 13 bases in the middle. Germline V gene data show CDR1 as MNHEY and CDR2 as SVGAGI.

This chain links TRBV5-4 with TRBJ1-6; 9 positions agree with TRBD1. Per the germline V gene, CDR1 is SGHNT and CDR2 is YYREEE (reference sequence). The CDR3 sequence is 14 residues long. Trimming took 4 bases from V and 7 from J; bases not matched to a gene: 3. CDR3 in amino acids: CASSQGTGNSPLHF. The CDR3 nucleotides are TGTGCCAGCAGCCAAGGGACAGGGAATTCACCCCTCCACTTT. The full variable domain, completed using reference TRBV5-4 and TRBJ1-6, is ETGVTQSPTHLIKTRGQQVTLRCSSQSGHNTVSWYQQALGQGPQFIFQYYREEENGRGNFPPRFSGLQFPNYSSELNVNALELDDSALYLCASSQGTGNSPLHFGNGTRLTVT.

This sequence joins TRBV13 and TRBJ2-3; D perhaps matches TRBD2 (5 bases). The CDR3 is 17 residues long. Germline V gene sequence: CDR1 PRHDT, CDR2 FYEKMQ (reference sequence). The V gene lost 2 bases and the J gene lost 0 bases, with 15 bases spanning the gap. This CDR3 reads CASSLPVSEASTDTQYF. CDR3 DNA sequence: TGTGCCAGCAGCTTACCCGTTTCGGAGGCTAGCACAGATACGCAGTATTTT.

This sequence joins TRBV4-3 and TRBJ1-1, with D perhaps matching TRBD1 (6 bases). Trimming pared 1 base from V and 5 bases from J, leaving 14 bases between. This CDR3 is 15 amino acids long. Germline CDR1 reads LGHNA; CDR2 reads YSLEER. CDR3 DNA: TGCGCCAGCAGCCAAGGTACAGGGTCAGGGACTGAAGCTTTCTTT. Residues: CASSQGTGSGTEAFF.